This entry is about one T cell receptor beta chain. This sample stems from a study of T cells in Graves' hyperthyroidism and ophthalmopathy. The source material, RNA transcripts, was used to amplify TCR beta CDR3 regions. Carried out on the TCR CDR3, a first-round RT-PCR used the HTBI primer set. TCRdb reprocessed the multiplex PCR reads with MiXCR, giving one entry per CDR3 protein. The data contain 550,000 to 650,000 distinct CDR3 sequences, about 15% of them seen just once; the ten biggest clones take up more than 5%. V gave up 4 bases and J gave up 3 bases, with 19 bases separating them. Looked up from germline, CDR1 is SGHDN and CDR2 is FVKESK. The CDR3 has 16 amino acids.

This chain uses TRBV14 with TRBJ2-7; D gene uncertain. Sequenced sample: blood. The sequence derives from a woman aged 25 to 39 with Graves' hyperthyroidism that later progressed to Graves' ophthalmopathy. The CDR3 reads CASSRLGSGSLYEQYF. CDR3 DNA sequence: TGTGCCAGCAGCCGACTGGGCTCCGGTAGTCTCTACGAGCAGTACTTC.